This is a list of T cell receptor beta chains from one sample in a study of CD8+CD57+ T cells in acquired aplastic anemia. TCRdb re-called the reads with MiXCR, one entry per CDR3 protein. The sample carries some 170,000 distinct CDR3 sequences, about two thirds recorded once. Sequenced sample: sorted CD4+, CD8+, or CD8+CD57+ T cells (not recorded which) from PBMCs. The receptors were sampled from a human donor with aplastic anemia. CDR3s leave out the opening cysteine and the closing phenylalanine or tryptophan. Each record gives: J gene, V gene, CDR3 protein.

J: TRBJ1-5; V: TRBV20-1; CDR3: SAKAGQGHQPQH
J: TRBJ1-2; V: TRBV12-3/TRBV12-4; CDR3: ASSPSEGLGYT
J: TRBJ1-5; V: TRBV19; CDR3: ASSPVQNSNQPQH
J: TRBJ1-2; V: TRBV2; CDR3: ASSADINYGYT
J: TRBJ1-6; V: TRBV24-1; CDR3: ATSGTTGGVKNSPLH
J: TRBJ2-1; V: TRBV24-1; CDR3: ATSDLNRSQF
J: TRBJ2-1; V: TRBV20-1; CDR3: SATGSSYNEQF
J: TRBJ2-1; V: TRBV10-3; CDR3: AISGKYYNEQF
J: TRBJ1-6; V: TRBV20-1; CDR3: SAVTGVGSPLH
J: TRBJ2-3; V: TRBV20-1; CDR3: SARDPKGDTQY
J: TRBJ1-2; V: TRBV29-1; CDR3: SVGVGGESYGYT
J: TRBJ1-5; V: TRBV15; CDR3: ATSAHRDSNQPQH
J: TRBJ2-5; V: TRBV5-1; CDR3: ASSLNGRQGNETQY
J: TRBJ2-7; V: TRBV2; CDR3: ASTPWVVRGQY
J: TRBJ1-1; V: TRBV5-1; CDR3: ASSLTGRTEAF
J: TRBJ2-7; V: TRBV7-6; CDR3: ASSRGQGPYEQY
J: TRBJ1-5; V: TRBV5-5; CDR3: ASSGGDRWQPQH
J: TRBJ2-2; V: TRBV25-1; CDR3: ASSRVIGELF
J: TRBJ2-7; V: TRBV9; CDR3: ASSDRDKTYEQY
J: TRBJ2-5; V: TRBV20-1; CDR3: SAPGLAGGETQY
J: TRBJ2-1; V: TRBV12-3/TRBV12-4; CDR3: ASTPQGFRHNEQF
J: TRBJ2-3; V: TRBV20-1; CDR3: SATPGQGLGDTQY
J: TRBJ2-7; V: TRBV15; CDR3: ATSSFIQNPRDRGGEQY
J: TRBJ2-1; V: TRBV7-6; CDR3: ASSIGLAGVGNEQF